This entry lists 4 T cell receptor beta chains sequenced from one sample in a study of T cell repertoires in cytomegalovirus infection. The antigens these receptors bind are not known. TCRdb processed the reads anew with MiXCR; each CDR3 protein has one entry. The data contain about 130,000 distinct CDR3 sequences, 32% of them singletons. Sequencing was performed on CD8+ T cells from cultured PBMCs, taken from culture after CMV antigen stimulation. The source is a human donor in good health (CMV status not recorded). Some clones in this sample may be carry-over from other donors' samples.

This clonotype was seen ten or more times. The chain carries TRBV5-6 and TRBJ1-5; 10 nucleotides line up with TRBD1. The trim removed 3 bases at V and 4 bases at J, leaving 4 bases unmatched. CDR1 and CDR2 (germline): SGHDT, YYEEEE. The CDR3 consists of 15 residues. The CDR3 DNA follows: TGTGCCAGCAGCTCGACAGGGGGCTGGAATCAGCCCCAGCATTTT. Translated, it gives CASSSTGGWNQPQHF.

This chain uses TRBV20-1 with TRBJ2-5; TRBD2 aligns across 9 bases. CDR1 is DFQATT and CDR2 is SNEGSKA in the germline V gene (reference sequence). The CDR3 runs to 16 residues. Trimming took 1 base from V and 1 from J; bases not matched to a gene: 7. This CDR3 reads CSARVVTSGFQETQYF. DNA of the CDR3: TGCAGTGCTAGAGTCGTGACTAGCGGTTTCCAAGAGACCCAGTACTTC.

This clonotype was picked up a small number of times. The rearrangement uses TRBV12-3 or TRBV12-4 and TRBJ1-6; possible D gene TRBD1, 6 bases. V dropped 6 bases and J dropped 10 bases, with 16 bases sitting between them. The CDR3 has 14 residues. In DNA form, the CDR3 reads TGTGCCAGCAGCCCCCAACAGGGCGGGTCACCCCTCCACTTT. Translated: CASSPQQGGSPLHF.

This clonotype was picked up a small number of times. The CDR3 DNA reads TGTGCCAGCAGCCCCGGGGGGGGGGGCTACAATGAGCAGTTCTTC. It encodes CASSPGGGGYNEQFF. The chain uses TRBV7-6 and TRBJ2-1; 8 nucleotides line up with TRBD2. V shed 5 bases and J 3 bases; nucleotides not matched to a gene: 6. CDR3 length equals 15 residues. Germline loops: CDR1 SGHVS, CDR2 FNYEAQ.